This T cell receptor beta chain is from a study of blood T cell repertoires in COVID-19 (dated by TCRdb to 2020 to 2021). Study-level background: Samples covering the acute and convalescent phases of COVID-19 were provided by collaborators in the United States, Italy and Spain. The prospective study material was composed of cDNA or gDNA derived from T cells, B-cell-depleted T cells, or PBMCs. Deeply sampled blood TCRbeta repertoires from subjects exposed to, actively infected with, or recovered from COVID-19 were included in the dataset. The repertoires were released in a freely available public database meant as a resource for research on the immune response to SARS-CoV-2. The samples were drawn from two sources: the first 160 participants of the ongoing ImmuneRACE study, and 1,200 or so subjects contributed by 6 global collaborators. A de-identified subject ID, COVID-19 status, age in years and sex were almost always included in the sample metadata. Where available, HLA class I and class II types were taken from metadata supplied by the sample provider and were not determined by assay-based typing. What the research found in general, with its limitations: The amount of clinical and demographic metadata varied by source and participant and was provided uncurated.

CDR1 and CDR2 are drawn from the germline V gene (reference sequence): SSHAT, FNYEAQ. V is pared back by 5 bases and J by 4 bases, with 11 bases lying between the germline termini. The CDR3 covers 14 residues, taking in both the cysteine and the phenylalanine. Only CDR3 DNA remains: 42 bases, in frame from the first base. TCRbeta CDR3 regions were amplified from genomic DNA by means of the immunoSEQ Assay, a bias-controlled multiplex PCR. The original pipeline was this. The number of nucleated cells in each sample was estimated by amplification of reference gene primers within the assay. Sequence reads were collapsed and filtered to measure the absolute abundance of every unique TCRbeta CDR3 rearrangement. For each sample, productive Simpson clonality was calculated as the square root of Simpson's diversity index over productive rearrangements. This immuneACCESS table, as held by TCRdb, lists in-frame sequences with V and J called but not all clones. Of the missing ones, under half trace to an unresolved V gene in checked studies; the others have no known cause. Clone size and V and J calls were adopted from that table, with D and trimming inferred from the DNA. Within this sample are under 450,000 clones, with 81% of them counted one time only. Together, the top ten hold approximately 1% of the sample.

Whole blood was collected in K2EDTA tubes by collaborating institutions according to the institutions' own protocols. For TCRbeta analysis, collaborator samples were shipped as frozen whole blood, as isolated PBMCs, or as DNA extracted from either sample type. In regard to this clone: Its antigen remains undetermined. Base-call qualities are not available, and no considerably larger clone is one nucleotide away.

Sequenced input: peripheral blood. Rearrangement joined TRBV7-7 to TRBJ2-2, with the D gene too uncertain to name. The receptor was derived from a human donor with acute or convalescent COVID-19. The donor label of this sample is uncertain. In nucleotide form, the sequence is TGTGCCAGCAGCCCGTTAGTAGTCACCGGGGAGCTGTTTTTT. Its protein reads: CASSPLVVTGELFF.